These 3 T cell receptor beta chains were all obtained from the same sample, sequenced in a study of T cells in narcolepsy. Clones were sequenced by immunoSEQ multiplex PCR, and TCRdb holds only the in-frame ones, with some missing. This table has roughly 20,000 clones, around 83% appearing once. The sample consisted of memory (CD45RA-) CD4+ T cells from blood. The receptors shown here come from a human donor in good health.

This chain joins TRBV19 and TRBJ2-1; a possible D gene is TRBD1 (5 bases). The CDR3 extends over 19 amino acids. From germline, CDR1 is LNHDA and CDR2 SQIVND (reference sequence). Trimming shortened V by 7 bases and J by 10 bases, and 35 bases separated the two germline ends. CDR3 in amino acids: CASIYRHHTGIDPVPEQFF. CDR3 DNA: TGTGCCAGTATCTACCGGCACCATACAGGCATAGATCCAGTACCGGAGCAGTTCTTC.

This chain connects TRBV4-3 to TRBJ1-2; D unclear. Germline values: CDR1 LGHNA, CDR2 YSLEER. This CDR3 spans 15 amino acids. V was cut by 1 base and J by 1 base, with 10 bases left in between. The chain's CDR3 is CASSQGPTGNYGYTF. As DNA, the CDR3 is TGCGCCAGCAGCCAAGGTCCGACTGGTAACTATGGCTACACCTTC.

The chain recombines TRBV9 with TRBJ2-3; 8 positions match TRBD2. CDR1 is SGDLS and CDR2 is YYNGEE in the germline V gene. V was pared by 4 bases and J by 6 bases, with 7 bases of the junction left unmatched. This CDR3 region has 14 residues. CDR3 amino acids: CASSPSGRADTQYF. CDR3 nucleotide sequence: TGTGCCAGCAGCCCCAGCGGGAGAGCGGATACGCAGTATTTT. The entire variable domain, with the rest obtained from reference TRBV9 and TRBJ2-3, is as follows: DSGVTQTPKHLITATGQRVTLRCSPRSGDLSVYWYQQSLDQGLQFLIQYYNGEERAKGNILERFSAQQFPDLHSELNLSSLELGDSALYFCASSPSGRADTQYFGPGTRLTVL.